The rows below give T cell receptor beta chains drawn from one sample of a study of blood T cells in healthy people across ages. TCRdb reprocessed the 5' RACE reads via MiXCR and lists one record per CDR3 protein. The table lists under 1,000,000 distinct CDR3 sequences, 35% to 40% of them singletons. Specimen: blood. Receptor source: a young man in good health. CDR3s include the opening cysteine and the closing phenylalanine or tryptophan. Fields, in order: clone size, D gene, V gene, J gene, CDR3 protein, CDR3 DNA. D genes are given only for firm matches. Only part of the rows carry a size: once, few, many, or a class if the clone is expanded.

>few|NA|TRBV7-2|TRBJ2-7
CASSDGGDYEQYF
TGTGCCAGCAGCGATGGGGGTGACTACGAGCAGTACTTC
>many|NA|TRBV4-1|TRBJ2-1
CASSPQGNEQFF
TGTGCCAGCAGTCCACAGGGCAATGAGCAGTTCTTC
>few|TRBD1|TRBV4-2|TRBJ2-5
CASSPGTGEPQETQYF
TGTGCCAGCAGCCCCGGGACAGGCGAGCCCCAAGAGACCCAGTACTTC
>NA|TRBD1|TRBV4-3|TRBJ1-1
CASSQDMQTGGTEAFF
TGCGCCAGCAGCCAAGACATGCAAACAGGGGGCACTGAAGCTTTCTTT
>NA|NA|TRBV12-3/TRBV12-4|TRBJ2-2
CASSEHGGPNTGELFF
TGTGCCAGCAGCGAACACGGGGGGCCTAACACCGGGGAGCTGTTTTTT
>NA|TRBD1|TRBV20-1|TRBJ1-2
CSAPTGAPSYTF
TGCAGTGCCCCGACAGGGGCGCCGAGCTACACCTTC
>NA|NA|TRBV6-2/TRBV6-3|TRBJ2-1
CASSYSGSNEQFF
TGTGCCAGCAGTTACTCTGGGAGCAATGAGCAGTTCTTC
>NA|TRBD2|TRBV10-3|TRBJ2-7
CAAGDWTRSSYEQYF
TGTGCCGCGGGGGATTGGACAAGGAGCTCCTACGAGCAGTACTTC
>few|NA|TRBV7-2|TRBJ2-5
CASSLFSRETQYF
TGTGCCAGCAGCTTATTTAGTCGAGAGACCCAGTACTTC
>NA|NA|TRBV21-1|TRBJ2-4
CASTHPHGPLAKNIQYF
TGTGCCAGCACACACCCCCATGGGCCTCTAGCCAAAAACATTCAGTACTTC
>few|NA|TRBV10-3|TRBJ2-3
CAISGRRDPTDTQYF
TGTGCCATCAGCGGACGAAGGGACCCCACAGATACGCAGTATTTT
>NA|TRBD2|TRBV4-3|TRBJ2-3
CASSHAPRRGDTDTQYF
TGCGCCAGCAGCCATGCACCCCGGCGGGGGGACACAGATACGCAGTATTTT
>few|NA|TRBV6-1|TRBJ1-2
CASSERQGHGYTF
TGTGCCAGCAGTGAGAGGCAGGGCCATGGCTACACCTTC
>many|NA|TRBV4-1|TRBJ2-7
CASSQDQTTYEQYF
TGCGCCAGCAGCCAAGACCAGACCACCTACGAGCAGTACTTC
>many|NA|TRBV29-1|TRBJ2-1
CSLSAAGAVNEQFF
TGCAGCCTGTCCGCCGCGGGGGCTGTCAATGAGCAGTTCTTC
>many|NA|TRBV5-1|TRBJ2-1
CASSLGPGTSYNEQFF
TGCGCCAGCAGCCTTGGCCCCGGGACTTCCTACAATGAGCAGTTCTTC
>NA|NA|TRBV5-1|TRBJ2-7
CASSPFVGTGSYNEQYF
TGCGCCAGCAGCCCCTTTGTGGGCACAGGGTCCTACAATGAGCAGTACTTC
>NA|NA|TRBV29-1|TRBJ1-4
CSVVTGNEKLFF
TGCAGCGTTGTGACGGGGAATGAAAAACTGTTTTTT
>many|TRBD1|TRBV12-3/TRBV12-4|TRBJ2-5
CASSRDRGQTQYF
TGTGCCAGCAGTCGGGACAGGGGACAGACCCAGTACTTC
>NA|NA|TRBV7-9|TRBJ2-2
CASSLDGSAGELFF
TGTGCCAGCAGCTTAGACGGGTCCGCCGGGGAGCTGTTTTTT
>NA|NA|TRBV4-2|TRBJ2-7
CASSQVTTEYNEQYF
TGTGCCAGCAGCCAAGTGACGACAGAATACAATGAGCAGTACTTC
>NA|TRBD1|TRBV5-1|TRBJ1-2
CASRGQALDGYTF
TGCGCCAGCAGGGGACAGGCACTAGATGGCTACACCTTC
>NA|NA|TRBV10-3|TRBJ2-3
CAISESGGPSTDTQYF
TGTGCCATCAGTGAGTCTGGCGGGCCAAGCACAGATACGCAGTATTTT
>few|TRBD1|TRBV20-1|TRBJ2-1
CSAMGRGRSYNEQFF
TGCAGTGCTATGGGCAGGGGGCGATCCTACAATGAGCAGTTCTTC
>NA|TRBD2|TRBV19|TRBJ2-3
CASSPAGTSGSTDTQYF
TGTGCCAGTAGTCCAGCGGGGACTAGCGGTAGCACAGATACGCAGTATTTT
>NA|TRBD2|TRBV7-2|TRBJ2-3
CASSYTSGGGTDTQYF
TGTGCCAGCAGCTATACTAGCGGGGGGGGCACAGATACGCAGTATTTT
>few|NA|TRBV11-2|TRBJ2-7
CASSFQGTQYF
TGTGCCAGCAGCTTTCAGGGTACCCAGTACTTC
>few|TRBD2|TRBV9|TRBJ2-5
CASSASISGGRETQYF
TGTGCCAGCAGCGCTTCGATTAGCGGGGGTCGGGAGACCCAGTACTTC
>once|NA|TRBV20-1|TRBJ2-5
CSARDRKPQETQYF
TGCAGTGCTAGGGACCGGAAGCCTCAAGAGACCCAGTACTTC
>NA|NA|TRBV3-1|TRBJ2-5
CASSQGGGAVEETQYF
TGTGCCAGCAGCCAAGGGGGGGGGGCAGTCGAGGAGACCCAGTACTTC
>NA|NA|TRBV5-6|TRBJ2-3
CASSFPGGGIGTDTQYF
TGTGCCAGCAGCTTCCCCGGGGGTGGTATAGGCACAGATACGCAGTATTTT
>few|NA|TRBV7-2|TRBJ1-2
CASSLVAETPEGYTF
TGTGCCAGCAGCTTGGTCGCCGAGACTCCGGAGGGCTACACCTTC
>NA|NA|TRBV12-3/TRBV12-4|TRBJ2-7
CASSLAAGNDEQYF
TGTGCCAGCAGTTTAGCGGCAGGGAACGACGAGCAGTACTTC
>NA|NA|TRBV7-2|TRBJ1-2
CASSFLEQGYTF
TGTGCCAGCAGTTTCCTCGAACAGGGCTACACCTTC
>NA|NA|TRBV7-8|TRBJ1-1
CASSLSRAGNTEAFF
TGTGCCAGCAGCCTATCGAGGGCAGGGAACACTGAAGCTTTCTTT